This T cell receptor beta chain comes out of a study of beta chain features in type 1 diabetes. About the research overall: Examination of sorted cells across all samples involved roughly 100 million cells.

About this clone: As yet, its antigen is unknown.

As every portion of the isolated RNA was reverse transcribed, the sequencing read expressed TCRB transcripts. Clones were read by immunoSEQ multiplex PCR, and TCRdb kept only the in-frame ones, dropping some. The sample holds about 44,000 clones; 51% are singletons and the top ten take over 2%. Findings and limits, study-wide: Short templates might get an advantage during PCR, and this would be equal in patients and controls.

Per donor, one heparinised blood draw averaged roughly 110 mL. Markers CD45RO/CCR7/CD25/CD127/CD95/CD27 served to sort CD4+ naive, central memory, regulatory and stem cell-like memory cells. The source of this sequence is a young woman in good health. The source material was Tregs from blood.

CDR3 in amino acids: CASRQRLAGGNTGELFF. The CDR3 DNA sequence: TGTGCCAGCAGACAGAGACTAGCGGGAGGGAACACCGGGGAGCTGTTTTTT. The J gene is TRBJ2-2, the V gene TRBV5-4; 13 bases are shared with TRBD2. Looked up from germline, CDR1 is SGHNT and CDR2 is YYREEE (reference sequence). Losses at the gene ends were 5 bases for V and 1 base for J; bases not matched to a gene: 5. This CDR3 is 17 amino acids long.